The present entry profiles one T cell receptor beta chain with its context. Its antigen is as yet unknown. This sample is part of a study of cytomegalovirus exposure and HLA in healthy donors. Background on the study: Early released data comprised about 90 million unique TCRs from HLA-typed donors. Study observations and caveats: TCR beta V segments were, for the most part, productive about 87% or about 30% of the time in an earlier analysis.

The primer mix had 60 Vbeta and 13 Jbeta primers. Produced via immunoSEQ multiplex PCR; TCRdb's table is partial and in-frame only. Found here are tens of thousands of clones, nearly 80% of them singletons; the top ten hold nearly 9%. Trimming took 3 bases from V and 2 from J, leaving 14 bases between them. The CDR3 runs to 15 residues. Germline values: CDR1 KGHSH, CDR2 LQKENI. Sequenced: PBMCs. This receptor was taken from a middle-aged woman in good health and CMV-seropositive. V is TRBV18 and J is TRBJ2-7, with TRBD2 as a possible D gene (6 bases). For the CDR3, the DNA is TGTGCCAGCTCACCTTCTGGACGGGAGACCTACGAGCAGTACTTC. It is translated as CASSPSGRETYEQYF.